This TCR beta chain was recorded in a study of vaccination and CD4 T cells after COVID-19. Across the whole study: The BNT162b2 or mRNA-1273 vaccine was given to participants in two doses.

This CDR3 spans 12 amino acids. In germline, CDR1 is MDHEN, CDR2 SYDVKM. With 6 bases removed from V and 7 bases from J, the gap between germline ends came to 10 bases. Treatment denoted: roughly nine-day PBMC culture with coronavirus spike peptide pools or control peptides (ViraFEST assay). Sequencing of DNA taken from cultured CD4+ T cells relied on the Oncomine TCR Beta short-read assay. Via MiXCR, TCRdb re-called the PCR reads, giving one row per CDR3 protein. Seen here are 20,000 or so distinct CDR3 sequences, 67% observed once, and the top ten hold over 6%. To note about this clonotype: No antigen is known for it.

The chain recombines TRBV28 with TRBJ1-5; D unclear. Input material: CD4+ T cells from blood, cultured in vitro. This clonotype was sampled from a human donor who had recovered from COVID-19. CDR3 DNA: TGTGCCAGCAGCCTGGCGGTACAGCCCCAGCATTTT. It yields the protein CASSLAVQPQHF. The complete variable domain, with remaining parts taken from reference TRBV28 and TRBJ1-5, reads DVKVTQSSRYLVKRTGEKVFLECVQDMDHENMFWYRQDPGLGLRLIYFSYDVKMKEKGDIPEGYSVSREKKERFSLILESASTNQTSMYLCASSLAVQPQHFGDGTRLSIL.